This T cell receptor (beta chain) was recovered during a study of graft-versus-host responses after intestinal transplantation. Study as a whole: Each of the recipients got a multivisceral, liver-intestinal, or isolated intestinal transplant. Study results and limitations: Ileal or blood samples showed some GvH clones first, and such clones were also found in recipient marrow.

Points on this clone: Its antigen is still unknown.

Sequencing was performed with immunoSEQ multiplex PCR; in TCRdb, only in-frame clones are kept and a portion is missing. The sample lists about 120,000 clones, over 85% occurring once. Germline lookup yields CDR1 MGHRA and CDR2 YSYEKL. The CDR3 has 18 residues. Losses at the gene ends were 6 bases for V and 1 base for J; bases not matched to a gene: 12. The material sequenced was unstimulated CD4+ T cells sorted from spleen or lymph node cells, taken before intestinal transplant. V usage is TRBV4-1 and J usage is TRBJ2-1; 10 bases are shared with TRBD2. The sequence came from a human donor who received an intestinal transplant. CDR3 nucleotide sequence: TGCGCCAGCAGTCAACTAGCGGGACTTCGAGGATCCTACAATGAGCAGTTCTTC. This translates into CASSQLAGLRGSYNEQFF.